This T cell receptor beta chain originates from a study of blood T cell repertoires in COVID-19. About the study: In each case, the material was cDNA or gDNA derived from T cells, B-cell-depleted T cells, or PBMCs.

V was clipped by 0 bases and J by 0 bases, with 14 bases between them. Germline values: CDR1 ENHRY, CDR2 SYGVKD. The CDR3 extends over 17 amino acids. Methods used by the authors: Amplification from reference gene primers served as the basis for estimated nucleated cell counts. Sequencing was performed with immunoSEQ multiplex PCR; in TCRdb, only in-frame clones are kept and a portion is missing. V, J and clone size were drawn from that table, and D and trimming were deduced from the DNA. In the table there are some 130,000 clones, roughly 88% of which are singletons. Sample: peripheral blood. The chain uses TRBV10-3 and TRBJ1-1, with a tentative D call TRBD1 (5 bases). The TCR originated in a man aged 70 or older with active COVID-19. Written as DNA, the CDR3 is TGTGCCATCAGTGAGTCAGTCGGCAAGACAGTGAACACTGAAGCTTTCTTT. As protein: CAISESVGKTVNTEAFF.